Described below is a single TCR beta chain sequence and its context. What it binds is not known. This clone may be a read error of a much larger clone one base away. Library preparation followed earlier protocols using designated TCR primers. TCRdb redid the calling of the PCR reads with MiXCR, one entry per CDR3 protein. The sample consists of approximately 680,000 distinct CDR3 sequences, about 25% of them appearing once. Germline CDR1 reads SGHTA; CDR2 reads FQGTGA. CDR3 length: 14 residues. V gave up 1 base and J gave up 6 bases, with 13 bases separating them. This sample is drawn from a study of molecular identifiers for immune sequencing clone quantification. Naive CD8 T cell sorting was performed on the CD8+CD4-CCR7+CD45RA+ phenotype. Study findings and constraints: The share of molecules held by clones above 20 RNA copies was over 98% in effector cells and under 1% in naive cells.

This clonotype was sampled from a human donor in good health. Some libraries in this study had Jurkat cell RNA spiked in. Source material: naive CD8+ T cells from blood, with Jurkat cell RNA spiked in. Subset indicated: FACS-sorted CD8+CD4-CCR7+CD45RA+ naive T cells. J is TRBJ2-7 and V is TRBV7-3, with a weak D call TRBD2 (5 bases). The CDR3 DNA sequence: TGTGCCAGCAGCTTAAATGGGCCAGAGGGCGAGCAGTACTTC. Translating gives CASSLNGPEGEQYF.